Below, 30 T cell receptor beta chains from the same sample are listed, as sequenced in a study of early stage breast cancer tumors. The protocol was immunoSEQ multiplex PCR, while the TCRdb copy is restricted to in-frame clones and leaves out a portion. The repertoire consists of a few thousand clones, with 60% to 80% occurring once and the leading ten covering approximately 26%. Sequenced input: normal breast tissue next to the tumor. The receptors were sampled from a person aged 55 to 75 with breast cancer.

The chain links TRBV30 to TRBJ1-5; 8 bases are a match to TRBD1. The CDR3 is 14 residues long. Germline V gives CDR1 GTSNPN, CDR2 SVGIG (reference sequence). J lost 8 bases, V lost 1 base, and 7 bases had no gene match. The CDR3 protein is CAWSGSGGREPQHF. The CDR3 DNA sequence: TGTGCCTGGAGTGGGTCAGGGGGCAGGGAGCCCCAGCATTTT.

In its sample, this clone was seen a few times. The V gene is TRBV5-6, the J gene TRBJ2-5; TRBD2 aligns across 7 bases. The CDR3 spans 14 residues. Germline V CDR1 and CDR2: SGHDT, YYEEEE. The V gene end was trimmed by 2 bases and the J gene end by 5 bases; junction bases not matched to a gene: 6. DNA for the CDR3: TGTGCCAGCAGCTTTGGCGGGAGTGGGGAGACCCAGTACTTC. Its translation is CASSFGGSGETQYF.

This clone was observed a handful of times. This chain connects TRBV11-3 to TRBJ2-1; D not resolved. The CDR3 covers 13 residues. Germline CDR1 reads SGHNT; CDR2 reads YENEEA. V was shortened by 3 bases and J by 6 bases, with 9 bases between the two germline ends. This chain's CDR3 is CASSFAEPNEQFF. The DNA of the CDR3 is TGTGCCAGCAGCTTCGCAGAACCCAATGAGCAGTTCTTC.

There are a few counts of this clone. This sequence joins TRBV9 and TRBJ2-2, with TRBD1 matching 8 bases. J was trimmed by 1 base and V by 0 bases; bases with no gene match: 2. Germline CDR1 SGDLS, CDR2 YYNGEE. The CDR3 is 16 residues long. The CDR3 protein is CASSVGGQGNTGELFF. DNA for the CDR3: TGTGCCAGCAGCGTAGGAGGACAGGGGAACACCGGGGAGCTGTTTTTT.

The chain joins TRBV4-1 to TRBJ1-3; D ambiguous. The germline CDR1 and CDR2 sequences are MGHRA and YSYEKL. V was cut by 1 base and J by 0 bases, with 13 bases left in between. The CDR3 runs to 17 residues. This CDR3 reads CASSQVPVGGSGNTIYF. Written as DNA, the CDR3 is TGCGCCAGCAGCCAAGTCCCGGTTGGAGGCTCTGGAAACACCATATATTTT.

As for this clone: An end of the junction does not agree with germline; a read error may underlie this. The rearrangement joins TRBV10-3 to TRBJ2-1, with 10 bases fitting TRBD2. The CDR3 covers 14 residues. The germline V gene encodes CDR1 ENHRY and CDR2 SYGVKD. CDR3 in DNA: TGTGCCATCAGGCCCCTAGCGGGAGCTAATGGGCAGTTCTTC. Translated: CAIRPLAGANGQFF.

This clone was found a few times. V gene TRBV10-3 combines with J gene TRBJ2-5; TRBD1 aligns across 10 bases. The CDR3 has 19 amino acids. The V segment lost 2 bases and the J segment 0 bases; nucleotides outside the gene matches: 12. The germline V gene encodes CDR1 ENHRY and CDR2 SYGVKD. The CDR3 bases are TGTGCCATCAGTGAGGACAGGGGGCTTGGCGGGGCCAACCAAGAGACCCAGTACTTC. Translated, it gives CAISEDRGLGGANQETQYF.

V usage is TRBV19 and J usage is TRBJ2-1, with 9 bases fitting TRBD2. The trim removed 0 bases at V and 3 bases at J, leaving 6 bases unmatched. The CDR3 sequence is 17 residues long. Germline lookup yields CDR1 LNHDA and CDR2 SQIVND (reference sequence). Here the CDR3 DNA reads TGTGCCAGTAGTATAGATCTTCCTAGCGGGGTCTACAATGAGCAGTTCTTC. It translates to CASSIDLPSGVYNEQFF.

J is TRBJ2-7 and V is TRBV6-1; D is perhaps TRBD2 (6 bases). Between the trimmed V and J ends, which lost 2 bases and 3 bases, there was a span of 8 bases. CDR3 length equals 13 residues. Germline V gives CDR1 MNHNS, CDR2 SASEGT. The CDR3: CASSETGVYEQYF. CDR3 bases: TGTGCCAGCAGTGAAACGGGGGTCTACGAGCAGTACTTC.

V is TRBV27 and J is TRBJ2-1; TRBD2 matches 8 bases. Germline lookup yields CDR1 MNHEY and CDR2 SMNVEV (reference sequence). The CDR3 contains 19 residues. The V gene end was trimmed by 5 bases and the J gene end by 0 bases; junction bases not matched to a gene: 15. The DNA of the CDR3 is TGTGCCAGCAGTAGGAAGCCGGGACTAGTAATCGGCTCCTACAATGAGCAGTTCTTC. Its translation is CASSRKPGLVIGSYNEQFF.

The gene calls are TRBV21-1 and TRBJ1-2; the D segment call TRBD1 is taken from the table without a DNA check. TRBV21-1 has pseudogene status. The CDR3 extends over 18 amino acids. The CDR3 coding sequence is TGTGCCAGCAGCAAAGCGCGCCGGGACAGGAAGCCGTCAGGTGGCTACACCTTC. It translates to CASSKARRDRKPSGGYTF.

The chain links TRBV29-1 to TRBJ2-7; 8 bases are a match to TRBD1. The J segment lost 6 bases and the V segment lost 1 base, leaving 5 bases of the junction unmatched. This CDR3 region has 13 residues. CDR1 is SQVTM and CDR2 is ANQGSEA in the germline V gene. CDR3 sequence reads: CSVEGQGAAEQYF. CDR3 DNA: TGCAGCGTTGAAGGCCAGGGGGCGGCCGAGCAGTACTTC.

This clone was seen only once. This sequence joins TRBV5-4 and TRBJ2-7; 8 bases are a match to TRBD1. Germline V CDR1 and CDR2: SGHNT, YYREEE (reference sequence). The length of the CDR3 is 15 residues. Trimming at V came to 4 bases and at J to 6 bases, leaving 12 bases not matched to a gene. DNA of the CDR3: TGTGCCAGCAGCGCCGACAGGGGCGCAATAGGCGAGCAGTACTTC. As protein: CASSADRGAIGEQYF.

This chain uses TRBV11-3 with TRBJ2-7; 8 bases match TRBD2. Per the germline V gene, CDR1 is SGHNT and CDR2 is YENEEA. The CDR3 runs 17 residues. V lost 4 bases, J lost 6 bases, and 17 bases stayed unmatched. The CDR3 coding sequence is TGTGCCAGCAGCTCTTCTCGGGGCGGTAGCGGGAAAGGCGAGCAGTACTTC. Residues: CASSSSRGGSGKGEQYF.

The chain links TRBV6-5 to TRBJ1-1; D gene uncertain. The V gene's germline CDR1 is MNHEY and CDR2 SVGAGI. The CDR3 runs 14 residues. Trimming left V 3 bases short and J 4 bases short, with 12 bases between. CDR3 loop: CASSYGGSGTEAFF. The CDR3 region has the DNA TGTGCCAGCAGTTATGGCGGGTCGGGCACTGAAGCTTTCTTT.

The chain joins TRBV2 to TRBJ1-3, with D perhaps TRBD1 (6 bases). The CDR3 sequence is 13 residues long. Per the germline V gene, CDR1 is SNHLY and CDR2 is FYNNEI. Deletions cut 5 bases from V and 7 bases from J, with 12 bases between. The CDR3 region is CASSLGHGNTIYF. The CDR3 nucleotides read TGTGCCAGCAGTTTGGGACATGGTAACACCATATATTTT.

By share, this clone ranks as large. This chain connects TRBV2 to TRBJ2-7; perhaps D is TRBD1 or TRBD2 (5 bases each). Trimming removed 8 bases from V and 3 bases from J, with 14 bases in between. The CDR3 consists of 13 residues. CDR1 and CDR2 (germline): SNHLY, FYNNEI. CDR3: CASGDQSYYEQYF. The CDR3 DNA reads as TGTGCCAGCGGGGACCAGAGCTACTACGAGCAGTACTTC.

The chain employs TRBV11-3 and TRBJ1-6; D is undetermined. Trimming shortened V by 2 bases and J by 9 bases, and 8 bases separated the two germline ends. Looked up from germline, CDR1 is SGHNT and CDR2 is YENEEA. This CDR3 comprises 13 residues. The DNA for the CDR3 is TGTGCCAGCAGCTTAAATATCCGTTCACCCCTCCACTTT. Its translation: CASSLNIRSPLHF.

The rearrangement uses TRBV5-1 and TRBJ1-1, with 8 bases fitting TRBD1. This CDR3 comprises 12 residues. Germline V CDR1 and CDR2: SGHRS, YFSETQ. Trimming cost V 4 bases and J 11 bases; bases outside gene matches: 7. CDR3 sequence: CASSIGQGEAFF. As DNA, the CDR3 is TGCGCCAGCAGCATCGGACAGGGTGAGGCTTTCTTT.

The J gene is TRBJ2-5, the V gene TRBV6-5, with D unresolved. CDR1 MNHEY and CDR2 SVGAGI come from the germline V gene. Trimming pared 5 bases from V and 3 bases from J, leaving 10 bases between. The CDR3 is made up of 13 amino acids. The CDR3 bases are TGTGCCAGCAGTGCGACGGTTAAAGAGACCCAGTACTTC. This gives the protein CASSATVKETQYF.

This chain links TRBV19 with TRBJ1-6; D call uncertain. V lost 5 bases and J lost 3, with 20 bases in between. The CDR3 sequence is 18 residues long. The germline V gene encodes CDR1 LNHDA and CDR2 SQIVND (reference sequence). The CDR3 reads CASSPAEAGKFYNSPLHF. The CDR3, as DNA: TGTGCCAGTAGTCCAGCCGAAGCCGGGAAGTTCTATAATTCACCCCTCCACTTT.

V gene TRBV7-2 combines with J gene TRBJ1-1; D is unresolved. CDR1 is SGHTA, CDR2 FQGNSA, per germline. The CDR3 loop spans 12 amino acids. Trimming shortened V by 2 bases and J by 3 bases, and 4 bases separated the two germline ends. The CDR3 nucleotides are TGTGCCAGCAGCTTAATCTACACTGAAGCTTTCTTT. Translation gives CASSLIYTEAFF.

The CDR3 here is CASSYSGRVSYEQYF. CDR3 nucleotides: TGTGCCAGCAGTTACTCTGGCAGGGTGTCCTACGAGCAGTACTTC. This chain links TRBV6-6 with TRBJ2-7, with a possible D match to TRBD1 (5 bases). This CDR3 region has 15 residues. V was pared by 0 bases and J by 1 base, with 10 bases between. Per the germline V gene, CDR1 is MNHNY and CDR2 is SVGAGI (reference sequence).

The V and J genes are TRBV5-1 and TRBJ2-2; D is possibly TRBD1 (8 bases). Trimming left V 3 bases short and J 5 bases short, with 14 bases between. The CDR3 has 15 residues. Germline-derived CDR1 and CDR2 are SGHRS and YFSETQ. DNA for the CDR3: TGCGCCAGCAGCTCTGGACAGGGAGGGACCGGGGAGCTGTTTTTT. It specifies CASSSGQGGTGELFF.

The rearrangement joins TRBV2 to TRBJ2-1; 7 nucleotides align to TRBD2. Trimming removed 4 bases from V and 2 bases from J; junction bases left unmatched: 8. The CDR3 runs to 16 residues. In germline, CDR1 is SNHLY, CDR2 FYNNEI. CDR3 sequence reads: CASSGPTGGAYNEQFF. The CDR3 coding sequence is TGTGCCAGCAGTGGACCTACGGGAGGAGCCTACAATGAGCAGTTCTTC.

The V call is TRBV27, the J call TRBJ2-7; TRBD2 agrees at 12 bases. Per germline, CDR1 MNHEY and CDR2 SMNVEV (reference sequence). Germline trimming cut 7 bases from V and 2 bases from J; bases unmatched to any gene: 24. This CDR3 is 21 amino acids long. CDR3 in amino acids: CASKLNTKEVRLAGGTYEQYF. CDR3 DNA: TGTGCCAGCAAACTAAACACTAAGGAGGTTCGTCTAGCGGGAGGGACCTACGAGCAGTACTTC.

This clone occurred a few times. V is TRBV19 and J is TRBJ2-7, with 11 bases that match TRBD2. The germline V gene has CDR1 LNHDA and CDR2 SQIVND (reference sequence). The length of the CDR3 is 14 residues. The junction had 6 bases not matched to a gene; V was cut back by 9 bases and J by 2 bases. The CDR3 coding sequence is TGTGCCAGCGCCCCTAGCGGGGGGACCTACGAGCAGTACTTC. It yields the protein CASAPSGGTYEQYF.

A word on this clone: Distinct nucleotide sequences in the sample also encode this CDR3. The chain couples TRBV29-1 to TRBJ1-1; possibly TRBD1 for D (5 bases). V was pared by 3 bases and J by 1 base, with 6 bases between. The V gene's germline CDR1 is SQVTM and CDR2 ANQGSEA. The CDR3 covers 12 residues. This CDR3 reads CSVDRANTEAFF. The CDR3 bases are TGCAGCGTTGACAGGGCGAACACTGAAGCTTTCTTT. The complete variable domain, with remaining parts taken from reference TRBV29-1 and TRBJ1-1, reads SAVISQKPSRDICQRGTSLTIQCQVDSQVTMMFWYRQQPGQSLTLIATANQGSEATYESGFVIDKFPISRPNLTFSTLTVSNMSPEDSSIYLCSVDRANTEAFFGQGTRLTVV.

Turning to this clone: Because it lacks the conserved phenylalanine or tryptophan at the end, this CDR3 is likely a read error. The DNA is left out, because the CDR3 cannot be placed on it with certainty; the CDR3 is given as TCRdb lists it. The J gene is TRBJ2-7, the V gene TRBV11-2. Inclusive of both ends, the CDR3 amounts to 12 amino acids. Germline V gene data show CDR1 as SGHAT and CDR2 as FQNNGV. CDR3 loop: CASSLGQGVTFT.

The chain links TRBV11-3 to TRBJ2-7, with a tentative D call TRBD1 (5 bases). CDR1 and CDR2 from the germline V gene are SGHNT and YENEEA. Trimming stripped 0 bases from V and 2 bases from J, with 14 bases between. The CDR3 covers 16 residues. The CDR3 region is CASSLDKGPLTYEQYF. The CDR3 DNA reads TGTGCCAGCAGCTTAGACAAGGGGCCCCTTACCTACGAGCAGTACTTC.